One and the same sample provided the 9 T cell receptor beta chains below, sequenced in a study of response to subunit inactivated influenza vaccine. MiXCR, run by TCRdb on the RT-PCR reads, gives a single entry per CDR3 protein. This table has 150,000 or so distinct CDR3 sequences, around 9.9% appearing once. Specimen: non-naive T cells sorted from PBMCs, collected roughly 6 weeks after vaccination. The source is a man aged 50 or older who received an inactivated influenza vaccine.

J is TRBJ2-5 and V is TRBV2; TRBD1 matches at 9 bases. This CDR3 comprises 13 residues. Germline V lookup: CDR1 SNHLY, CDR2 FYNNEI. V shed 4 bases, J shed 5 bases, and the junction held 2 bases outside the gene matches. In nucleotides, the CDR3 is TGTGCCAGCAGTGGAGGGACAGGGGAGACCCAGTACTTC. Its translation is CASSGGTGETQYF.

This clonotype was counted between two and nine times. The rearrangement uses TRBV7-6 and TRBJ2-3; D possibly corresponds to TRBD2 (6 bases). Germline V gene data show CDR1 as SGHVS and CDR2 as FNYEAQ. The CDR3 runs 17 residues. With 2 bases removed from V and 6 bases from J, the gap between germline ends came to 21 bases. CDR3 nucleotides: TGTGCCAGCAGCTTAAGGAACATGCTAGCCAGCGGGGATACGCAGTATTTT. Residues: CASSLRNMLASGDTQYF.

This clonotype was recorded a few times. The V gene is TRBV4-3, the J gene TRBJ1-6; D is unclear. V dropped 0 bases and J dropped 6 bases, with 12 bases sitting between them. The CDR3 consists of 16 residues. From germline, CDR1 is LGHNA and CDR2 YSLEER. The CDR3 DNA follows: TGCGCCAGCAGCCAAGATGGAAGTGTACGTAATTCACCCCTCCACTTT. Encoded protein: CASSQDGSVRNSPLHF.

The chain combines TRBV29-1 with TRBJ1-1; tentative D call: TRBD1 (5 bases). Looked up from germline, CDR1 is SQVTM and CDR2 is ANQGSEA. The CDR3 is made up of 12 amino acids. V was cut by 6 bases and J by 1 base, with 9 bases left in between. The CDR3 sequence is CSVTGWNTEAFF. DNA for the CDR3: TGCAGCGTCACAGGATGGAACACTGAAGCTTTCTTT.

The chain combines TRBV15 with TRBJ2-3, with D unclear. V dropped 0 bases and J dropped 6 bases, with 13 bases sitting between them. CDR3 length equals 15 residues. The V gene's germline CDR1 is LNHNV and CDR2 YYDKDF (reference sequence). CDR3 sequence (DNA): TGTGCCACCAGCAGAGACCTTGAACCGAATGATACGCAGTATTTT. It yields the protein CATSRDLEPNDTQYF.

This clonotype turned up a few times. J is TRBJ1-1 and V is TRBV20-1, with TRBD1 as a possible D gene (6 bases). V was cut by 3 bases and J by 0 bases, with 23 bases left in between. This CDR3 spans 18 amino acids. Germline V CDR1 and CDR2: DFQATT, SNEGSKA (reference sequence). As DNA, the CDR3 is TGCAGTGCTAGCCCCCGTCGAGGGGGGTCCTACATGAACACTGAAGCTTTCTTT. This sequence encodes CSASPRRGGSYMNTEAFF.

There are a few counts of this clonotype. The chain is built from TRBV4-3 and TRBJ2-4; tentative D call: TRBD1 (5 bases). This CDR3 contains 13 residues. Germline V CDR1 and CDR2: LGHNA, YSLEER. V dropped 0 bases and J dropped 13 bases, with 13 bases sitting between them. The CDR3 DNA sequence: TGCGCCAGCAGCCAAGATCGGCAGGGATCGCAGTACTTC. As protein: CASSQDRQGSQYF.

This clonotype was seen only a few times. CDR3 sequence reads: CASSPPGSGTYNEQFF. The CDR3 DNA sequence: TGTGCCAGCAGCCCGCCGGGTAGCGGAACCTACAATGAGCAGTTCTTC. This rearrangement joins TRBV5-6 to TRBJ2-1; a possible D gene is TRBD2 (6 bases). The germline V gene encodes CDR1 SGHDT and CDR2 YYEEEE. This CDR3 is built from 16 residues. V was cut by 4 bases and J by 2 bases, with 16 bases left in between. The full variable domain, completed using reference TRBV5-6 and TRBJ2-1, is DAGVTQSPTHLIKTRGQQVTLRCSPKSGHDTVSWYQQALGQGPQFIFQYYEEEERQRGNFPDRFSGHQFPNYSSELNVNALLLGDSALYLCASSPPGSGTYNEQFFGPGTRLTVL.

Regarding this clonotype: One end of the junction is discordant with germline, which a read error may explain. The CDR3 region has the DNA TGTGCCAGCAGTGAATTCGGGGGGATGTCGAACACCGGGGATCTGTTTTTT. This gives the protein CASSEFGGMSNTGDLFF. The chain carries TRBV25-1 and TRBJ2-2; 7 nucleotides line up with TRBD2. The CDR3 runs to 17 residues. From germline, CDR1 is MGHDK and CDR2 SYGVNS.